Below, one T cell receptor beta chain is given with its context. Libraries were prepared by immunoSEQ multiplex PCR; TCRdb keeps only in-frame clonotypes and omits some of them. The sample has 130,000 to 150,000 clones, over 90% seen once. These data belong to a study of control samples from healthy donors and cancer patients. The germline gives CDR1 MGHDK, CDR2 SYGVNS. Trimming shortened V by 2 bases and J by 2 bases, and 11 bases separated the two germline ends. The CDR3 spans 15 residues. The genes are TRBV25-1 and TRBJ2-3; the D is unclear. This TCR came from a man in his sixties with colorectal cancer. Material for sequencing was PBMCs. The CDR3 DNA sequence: TGTGCCAGCAGTGAACTGAACGGATACACAGATACGCAGTATTTT. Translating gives CASSELNGYTDTQYF.